These 23 T cell receptor beta chains share one sample of origin, sequenced in a study of sequential checkpoint blockade in melanoma. The method was immunoSEQ multiplex PCR; TCRdb's version includes in-frame clones alone and lacks a portion of them. The repertoire holds approximately 11,000 clones, under 85% seen once, with 11% in the top ten. Treatment of the sample: randomized to nivolumab then ipilimumab (arm A) or the reverse (arm B). The starting material was CD8+ T cells sorted from blood (inferred from file names), obtained from a patient given nivolumab and ipilimumab in sequence. The origin of the receptors is a human donor with melanoma.

This clone was picked up a small number of times. An end of the junction does not agree with germline; a read error may underlie this. CDR3 in DNA: TGTGCCAGCAGGTTAGGGGCGAGGGTGAGGGACACTGAAGCTTTCTTT. Translating it yields CASRLGARVRDTEAFF. The V and J genes are TRBV7-9 and TRBJ1-1, with a tentative D call TRBD1 (5 bases). The CDR3 totals 16 residues. CDR1 and CDR2 (germline): SEHNR, FQNEAQ (reference sequence). Drawing the rest from reference TRBV7-9 and TRBJ1-1, the complete variable domain is DTGVSQNPRHKITKRGQNVTFRCDPISEHNRLYWYRQTLGQGPEFLTYFQNEAQLEKSRLLSDRFSAERPKGSFSTLEIQRTEQGDSAMYLCASRLGARVRDTEAFFGQGTRLTVV.

CDR3 in DNA: TGTGCCAGCAAAACAGGGCGTGGAGGAACCGGGGAGCTGTTTTTT. This codes for CASKTGRGGTGELFF. The chain combines TRBV9 with TRBJ2-2; tentatively, D is TRBD1 (6 bases). The CDR3 is made up of 15 amino acids. V lost 6 bases and J 5 bases, leaving 17 bases between the germline ends. CDR1 is SGDLS and CDR2 is YYNGEE in the germline V gene. Full variable domain (remainder filled in from reference TRBV9 and TRBJ2-2): DSGVTQTPKHLITATGQRVTLRCSPRSGDLSVYWYQQSLDQGLQFLIQYYNGEERAKGNILERFSAQQFPDLHSELNLSSLELGDSALYFCASKTGRGGTGELFFGEGSRLTVL.

For this clone: The same CDR3 can be traced to other DNA sequences in this sample. This chain uses TRBV4-1 with TRBJ1-1, with 7 bases fitting TRBD1. Germline V lookup: CDR1 MGHRA, CDR2 YSYEKL. Trimming cost V 1 base and J 1 base; bases outside gene matches: 3. The CDR3 extends over 15 amino acids. The CDR3 loop is CASSQAGQRNTEAFF. The CDR3 DNA sequence: TGCGCCAGCAGCCAAGCGGGACAGCGGAACACTGAAGCTTTCTTT.

V is TRBV7-9 and J is TRBJ2-3, with TRBD2 identical over 12 bases. Germline trimming cut 4 bases from V and 1 base from J; bases unmatched to any gene: 3. CDR1 is SEHNR and CDR2 is FQNEAQ in the germline V gene (reference sequence). The CDR3 runs 16 residues. The CDR3 region is CASSSRLAGGTDTQYF. CDR3 nucleotides: TGTGCCAGCAGCTCGCGACTAGCGGGGGGCACAGATACGCAGTATTTT.

The sample holds one count of this clone. The DNA for the CDR3 is TGTGCCAGCAGTCCTGGGGCGCCGGGTGAGCAGTTCTTC. Amino acid sequence: CASSPGAPGEQFF. The gene calls are TRBV14 and TRBJ2-1, with a weak D call TRBD1 (5 bases). The germline V and J ends were trimmed by 6 bases and 9 bases, with 15 bases remaining between them. This CDR3 region has 13 residues. In germline, CDR1 is SGHDN, CDR2 FVKESK. The full variable domain, completed using reference TRBV14 and TRBJ2-1, is EAGVTQFPSHSVIEKGQTVTLRCDPISGHDNLYWYRRVMGKEIKFLLHFVKESKQDESGMPNNRFLAERTGGTYSTLKVQPAELEDSGVYFCASSPGAPGEQFFGPGTRLTVL.

The rearrangement joins TRBV9 to TRBJ2-7; TRBD1 agrees at 10 bases. This CDR3 is 15 amino acids long. From germline, CDR1 is SGDLS and CDR2 YYNGEE. V gave up 0 bases and J gave up 6 bases; unmatched junction bases: 6. In nucleotides, the CDR3 is TGTGCCAGCAGCGTAGTCGGAGACAGGGGGCGCGAGCAGTACTTC. As protein: CASSVVGDRGREQYF. The complete variable domain, with remaining parts taken from reference TRBV9 and TRBJ2-7, reads DSGVTQTPKHLITATGQRVTLRCSPRSGDLSVYWYQQSLDQGLQFLIQYYNGEERAKGNILERFSAQQFPDLHSELNLSSLELGDSALYFCASSVVGDRGREQYFGPGTRLTVT.

V is TRBV9 and J is TRBJ2-7, with TRBD2 identical over 7 bases. V lost 0 bases, J lost 5 bases, and 11 bases stayed unmatched. Per germline, CDR1 SGDLS and CDR2 YYNGEE. This CDR3 is 16 amino acids long. CDR3 region: CASSVDSSGFLNEQYF. The CDR3 DNA is TGTGCCAGCAGCGTAGATTCTAGCGGATTTCTAAACGAGCAGTACTTC.

The chain couples TRBV6-1 to TRBJ2-5; 10 nucleotides align to TRBD2. CDR3 length: 17 residues. V was pared by 3 bases and J by 0 bases, with 7 bases of the junction left unmatched. The germline gives CDR1 MNHNS, CDR2 SASEGT. The CDR3 region has the DNA TGTGCCAGCAGTGACCTCAGGACTAGCGGATACCAAGAGACCCAGTACTTC. Translated: CASSDLRTSGYQETQYF.

CDR3 amino acids: CASSNLTEAFF. As DNA, the CDR3 is TGTGCCAGCAGTAACCTAACTGAAGCTTTCTTT. The rearrangement joins TRBV6-5 to TRBJ1-1; D is undetermined. CDR1 and CDR2 from the germline V gene are MNHEY and SVGAGI. The CDR3 consists of 11 residues. V lost 5 bases, J lost 5 bases, and 6 bases lay in between.

The sample holds a few counts of this clone. The chain has TRBV7-9 and TRBJ2-7; 7 bases are shared with TRBD2. The CDR3 extends over 14 amino acids. Losses at the gene ends were 3 bases for V and 5 bases for J; bases not matched to a gene: 7. Germline values: CDR1 SEHNR, CDR2 FQNEAQ (reference sequence). CDR3 DNA sequence: TGTGCCAGCAGCTTGAACGGGGAGGGTGACGAGCAGTACTTC. It encodes CASSLNGEGDEQYF.

The sample holds one count of this clone. The chain carries TRBV2 and TRBJ2-7; D gene uncertain. This CDR3 has 13 amino acids. In germline, CDR1 is SNHLY, CDR2 FYNNEI. The V end lost 6 bases, the J end lost 2 bases, and 11 bases lay between the germline ends. CDR3: CASSPSETYEQYF. CDR3 nucleotide sequence: TGTGCCAGCAGCCCGTCAGAAACCTACGAGCAGTACTTC.

This rearrangement joins TRBV5-1 to TRBJ2-1; tentatively, D is TRBD2 (6 bases). The CDR3 is 16 residues long. Trimming cost V 4 bases and J 0 bases, with 14 bases left between them. Germline lookup yields CDR1 SGHRS and CDR2 YFSETQ. CDR3 in DNA: TGCGCCAGCAGCGGGGGGACGGCGAGCTCCTACAATGAGCAGTTCTTC. Translated: CASSGGTASSYNEQFF.

This clone has more than one count but fewer than ten. V usage is TRBV7-9 and J usage is TRBJ1-3; D perhaps matches TRBD1 (5 bases). Germline CDR1 SEHNR, CDR2 FQNEAQ (reference sequence). This CDR3 contains 12 residues. V was cut by 5 bases and J by 8 bases, with 10 bases left in between. CDR3 sequence: CASSPDRYTIYF. As DNA, the CDR3 is TGTGCCAGCAGCCCAGACAGATACACCATATATTTT.

The chain carries TRBV10-2 and TRBJ1-2; no firm D call. Trimming cost V 2 bases and J 10 bases, with 23 bases left between them. The CDR3 length is 16 residues. Per the germline V gene, CDR1 is WSHSY and CDR2 is SAAADI. Here the CDR3 DNA reads TGCGCCAGCAGTGAGAAGGTCCGTACTATAAAAGAAATCTACACCTTC. It codes for CASSEKVRTIKEIYTF.

This clone occurred once. V is TRBV7-8 and J is TRBJ2-2; the match to TRBD2 covers 14 bases. The J segment lost 5 bases and the V segment lost 5 bases, leaving 7 bases of the junction unmatched. The CDR3 sequence is 17 residues long. The germline V gene has CDR1 SGHVS and CDR2 FQNEAQ. The CDR3 DNA reads as TGTGCCAGCAGCCAAGGACTAGCGGGGGGCCGTACCGGGGAGCTGTTTTTT. It specifies CASSQGLAGGRTGELFF.

V and J are TRBV27 and TRBJ2-1, with 9 bases fitting TRBD2. J gave up 3 bases and V 2 bases, and 2 bases lay outside the gene matches. The CDR3 spans 15 residues. Germline assignment: CDR1 MNHEY and CDR2 SMNVEV (reference sequence). The CDR3 DNA is TGTGCCAGCAGTTTAGCAGCGGGAGGCTACAATGAGCAGTTCTTC. Residues: CASSLAAGGYNEQFF.

The chain is built from TRBV20-1 and TRBJ1-1, with a possible D match to TRBD1 (6 bases). There are 11 residues in the CDR3. From germline, CDR1 is DFQATT and CDR2 SNEGSKA (reference sequence). Trimming removed 5 bases from V and 8 bases from J, with 12 bases in between. DNA of the CDR3: TGCAGTGCTGACCGACAGGTGGAAGCTTTCTTT. This sequence encodes CSADRQVEAFF.

This chain links TRBV28 with TRBJ1-5; D may be TRBD1 (5 bases). V lost 3 bases and J 7 bases, leaving 13 bases between the germline ends. Looked up from germline, CDR1 is MDHEN and CDR2 is SYDVKM. The CDR3 contains 14 residues. The CDR3 nucleotides are TGTGCCAGCAGTTTGGGGGAGGTAAGGCAGCCCCAGCATTTT. Its protein is CASSLGEVRQPQHF.

The genes are TRBV6-5 and TRBJ2-1; the match to TRBD2 covers 7 bases. Trimming cost V 0 bases and J 2 bases; bases outside gene matches: 4. Germline V lookup: CDR1 MNHEY, CDR2 SVGAGI. CDR3 length: 16 residues. The CDR3 nucleotides are TGTGCCAGCAGTTACTCGAAGCGGGATCCCTACAATGAGCAGTTCTTC. Translation: CASSYSKRDPYNEQFF.

For the CDR3, the DNA is TGTGCCAGCAGCACCGGACAGGGGGCTAACTCTGGGGCCAACGTCCTGACTTTC. It codes for CASSTGQGANSGANVLTF. V is TRBV9 and J is TRBJ2-6; the match to TRBD1 covers 11 bases. The CDR3 length is 18 residues. V lost 4 bases to trimming and J lost 0 bases; unmatched junction nucleotides: 6. Germline values: CDR1 SGDLS, CDR2 YYNGEE.

This CDR3 is CASSVVGTGLSGNTIYF. CDR3 DNA: TGTGCCAGCAGCGTAGTAGGGACAGGGCTCTCTGGAAACACCATATATTTT. This rearrangement joins TRBV9 to TRBJ1-3, with TRBD1 matching 9 bases. Per germline, CDR1 SGDLS and CDR2 YYNGEE. The CDR3 spans 17 residues. V dropped 0 bases and J dropped 0; count of bases not matched to a gene: 4. Looking up the rest from reference TRBV9 and TRBJ1-3 gives the full variable domain: DSGVTQTPKHLITATGQRVTLRCSPRSGDLSVYWYQQSLDQGLQFLIQYYNGEERAKGNILERFSAQQFPDLHSELNLSSLELGDSALYFCASSVVGTGLSGNTIYFGEGSWLTVV.

The genes are TRBV6-5 and TRBJ2-2; D gene ambiguous. Germline CDR1 is MNHEY and CDR2 is SVGAGI. This CDR3 spans 11 amino acids. Trimming pared 10 bases from V and 6 bases from J, leaving 9 bases between. CDR3 residues: CATMGAGELFF. CDR3 DNA sequence: TGTGCCACCATGGGCGCCGGGGAGCTGTTTTTT.

This clone was recorded once. The CDR3 region is CASSQALGIHEQYF. CDR3 DNA: TGTGCCAGCAGTCAAGCCCTAGGCATCCACGAGCAGTACTTC. This chain links TRBV6-5 with TRBJ2-7; the D is unclear. V was cut by 5 bases and J by 5 bases, with 16 bases left in between. Germline lookup yields CDR1 MNHEY and CDR2 SVGAGI. CDR3 length: 14 residues.